The 16 T cell receptor beta chains listed next were all sequenced from one sample in a study of T cells in Graves' hyperthyroidism and ophthalmopathy. Template material for amplifying TCR beta CDR3 regions consisted of RNA transcripts. A first-round RT-PCR of the TCR CDR3 used the HTBI primer set. TCRdb fed the multiplex PCR reads into MiXCR, producing one record per CDR3 protein. This table has 200,000 to 300,000 distinct CDR3 sequences, about 17% appearing once. The sample taken for sequencing was blood. These receptors were taken from a woman in her late teens or twenties with Graves' ophthalmopathy.

In its sample, this clonotype was seen many times. V gene TRBV7-9 combines with J gene TRBJ1-6; possible D gene TRBD1, 5 bases. The CDR3 is 15 amino acids. Germline assignment: CDR1 SEHNR and CDR2 FQNEAQ (reference sequence). The germline V and J ends were trimmed by 5 bases and 4 bases, with 12 bases remaining between them. CDR3 amino acids: CASSVGDGYNSPLHF. CDR3 coding DNA: TGTGCCAGCAGCGTAGGGGACGGATATAATTCACCCCTCCACTTT.

In its sample, this clonotype was seen many times. The V gene is TRBV7-9, the J gene TRBJ2-5; D is possibly TRBD2 (6 bases). The V end lost 5 bases, the J end lost 5 bases, and 12 bases lay between the germline ends. This CDR3 has 13 amino acids. Germline-derived CDR1 and CDR2 are SEHNR and FQNEAQ (reference sequence). CDR3 sequence reads: CASSRGVEETQYF. The CDR3 region has the DNA TGTGCCAGCAGCCGCGGGGTTGAGGAGACCCAGTACTTC. The whole variable domain, remainder taken from reference TRBV7-9 and TRBJ2-5, is DTGVSQNPRHKITKRGQNVTFRCDPISEHNRLYWYRQTLGQGPEFLTYFQNEAQLEKSRLLSDRFSAERPKGSFSTLEIQRTEQGDSAMYLCASSRGVEETQYFGPGTRLLVL.

This clonotype occurred many times. This sequence joins TRBV29-1 and TRBJ1-1; D is unclear. CDR1 is SQVTM and CDR2 is ANQGSEA in the germline V gene. This CDR3 spans 14 amino acids. The ends were cut back, 6 bases at V and 0 bases at J, with 14 bases in the middle. CDR3 nucleotide sequence: TGCAGCGTCCGACACCCAGACCTGAACACTGAAGCTTTCTTT. This gives the protein CSVRHPDLNTEAFF.

This clonotype was detected ten times or more. The chain links TRBV20-1 to TRBJ1-2; D gene unclear. CDR1 DFQATT and CDR2 SNEGSKA come from the germline V gene (reference sequence). Trimming stripped 3 bases from V and 6 bases from J, with 14 bases between. The CDR3 consists of 13 residues. The CDR3 region has the DNA TGCAGTGCTAGTTATCGGTTTTGGGATGGCTACACCTTC. Translating gives CSASYRFWDGYTF.

This clonotype was seen many times. The V call is TRBV5-8, the J call TRBJ1-1; maybe TRBD1 (6 bases). The CDR3 is made up of 15 amino acids. V shed 4 bases and J shed 7 bases, with 20 bases lying between them. The V gene's germline CDR1 is SGHTS and CDR2 YDEGEE. The CDR3 DNA reads TGTGCCAGCAGCAGACCTCAGGGACACTCGGGTGAAGCTTTCTTT. Its protein is CASSRPQGHSGEAFF.

Ten or more counts support this clonotype. The chain is built from TRBV7-2 and TRBJ1-2, with D possibly TRBD1 on 5 matching bases. The CDR3 sequence is 14 residues long. V was shortened by 5 bases and J by 0 bases, with 10 bases between the two germline ends. Germline V lookup: CDR1 SGHTA, CDR2 FQGNSA. The CDR3 sequence: CASSPTAANYGYTF. The CDR3 region has the DNA TGTGCCAGCAGCCCGACAGCTGCTAACTATGGCTACACCTTC. The full variable domain, its missing parts supplied by reference TRBV7-2 and TRBJ1-2, is GAGVSQSPSNKVTEKGKDVELRCDPISGHTALYWYRQSLGQGLEFLIYFQGNSAPDKSGLPSDRFSAERTGGSVSTLTIQRTQQEDSAVYLCASSPTAANYGYTFGSGTRLTVV.

This clonotype showed up many times. The chain carries TRBV28 and TRBJ2-7; D may be TRBD2 (6 bases). The V and J ends lost 7 bases and 1 base respectively, with 14 bases between them. This CDR3 region has 14 residues. Germline assignment: CDR1 MDHEN and CDR2 SYDVKM. Written as DNA, the CDR3 is TGTGCCAGCACCCCGGGAGCCGGGTCCTACGAGCAGTACTTC. Protein: CASTPGAGSYEQYF.

This clonotype occurred many times. The chain recombines TRBV29-1 with TRBJ1-1; D is uncertain. Trimming removed 3 bases from V and 3 bases from J, with 11 bases in between. This CDR3 region has 13 residues. The germline V gene encodes CDR1 SQVTM and CDR2 ANQGSEA. The DNA of the CDR3 is TGCAGCGTTGAGCGAGCAGATGACACTGAAGCTTTCTTT. This encodes CSVERADDTEAFF.

This chain's CDR3 is CASSYDGRGRHEQYF. The CDR3 DNA reads TGTGCCAGCAGTTACGACGGGCGGGGGAGGCACGAGCAGTACTTC. V usage is TRBV6-2 or TRBV6-3 and J usage is TRBJ2-7, with TRBD2 matching 7 bases. The CDR3 runs 15 residues. The germline V gene encodes CDR1 MNHEY and CDR2 SVGEGT. Losses at the gene ends were 2 bases for V and 5 bases for J; bases not matched to a gene: 9.

Ten or more counts support this clonotype. V gene TRBV20-1 combines with J gene TRBJ2-3, with 7 bases fitting TRBD1. V shed 1 base, J shed 5 bases, and the junction held 15 bases outside the gene matches. The CDR3 extends over 17 amino acids. Looked up from germline, CDR1 is DFQATT and CDR2 is SNEGSKA (reference sequence). In DNA, the CDR3 is TGCAGTGCTAGAGGGAAGTCGTTGGGACAGAGCGGAGATACGCAGTATTTT. Encoded protein: CSARGKSLGQSGDTQYF.

This clonotype has at least ten counts. V usage is TRBV7-2 and J usage is TRBJ2-7, with D uncertain. The CDR3 totals 14 residues. Germline CDR1 SGHTA, CDR2 FQGNSA. Trimming cost V 3 bases and J 2 bases, with 11 bases left between them. CDR3 sequence: CASSLVGGPYEQYF. The CDR3 nucleotides read TGTGCCAGCAGCTTGGTCGGCGGTCCCTACGAGCAGTACTTC.

The table lists this clonotype with many counts. This rearrangement joins TRBV20-1 to TRBJ2-7, with D perhaps matching TRBD1 (6 bases). The CDR3 length is 16 residues. Germline V gene data show CDR1 as DFQATT and CDR2 as SNEGSKA (reference sequence). With 0 bases removed from V and 5 bases from J, the gap between germline ends came to 20 bases. CDR3 in amino acids: CSARDIVALGGHEQYF. The CDR3, as DNA: TGCAGTGCTAGAGATATTGTGGCCTTAGGGGGTCACGAGCAGTACTTC.

This rearrangement joins TRBV5-8 to TRBJ2-7; 9 bases fit TRBD2. Losses at the gene ends were 2 bases for V and 3 bases for J; bases not matched to a gene: 9. Looked up from germline, CDR1 is SGHTS and CDR2 is YDEGEE. The length of the CDR3 is 16 residues. CDR3 protein: CASSFGPAGGRYEQYF. CDR3 DNA sequence: TGTGCCAGCAGCTTCGGGCCAGCGGGGGGCCGCTACGAGCAGTACTTC.

This clonotype was seen only a few times. The V gene is TRBV10-3, the J gene TRBJ1-3; D is uncertain. The germline gives CDR1 ENHRY, CDR2 SYGVKD. This CDR3 has 11 amino acids. Trimming took 4 bases from V and 4 from J, leaving 2 bases between them. CDR3 protein: CAISGGNTIYF. CDR3 DNA sequence: TGTGCCATCAGTGGCGGAAACACCATATATTTT.

This clonotype was seen at least ten times. The chain recombines TRBV25-1 with TRBJ2-3; a weak D match, TRBD2 (6 bases). The CDR3 covers 18 residues. The germline gives CDR1 MGHDK, CDR2 SYGVNS. V was pared by 2 bases and J by 2 bases, with 20 bases between. This chain's CDR3 is CASSEPGDYPRPTDTQYF. The DNA for the CDR3 is TGTGCCAGCAGTGAACCGGGAGACTATCCCCGACCCACAGATACGCAGTATTTT.

At least ten counts were recorded for this clonotype. This sequence joins TRBV9 and TRBJ1-4; unclear D gene. Germline lookup yields CDR1 SGDLS and CDR2 YYNGEE. With 2 bases removed from V and 8 bases from J, the gap between germline ends came to 22 bases. The CDR3 has 17 amino acids. CDR3 loop: CASSVSPGGPTGEKLFF. CDR3 DNA: TGTGCCAGCAGCGTCTCCCCCGGAGGTCCGACGGGGGAAAAACTGTTTTTT.